Reported below is one TCR beta chain. As yet, its antigen is unknown. The CDR3 has 13 amino acids. The ends lost 4 bases at V and 6 bases at J; junction bases unmatched: 3. In germline, CDR1 is MNHNY, CDR2 SVGAGI (reference sequence). This record comes from a study of glioma-infiltrating T cells after dendritic cell vaccination. Study in general: The vaccine used monocyte-derived dendritic cells pulsed overnight with autologous tumor lysate.

The immunoSEQ assay amplified TCRB CDR3 from up to 2 ug DNA. Profiled with immunoSEQ multiplex PCR; TCRdb holds only in-frame clones, not every one. The sample yields approximately 62,000 clones, 86% seen once. Time point of the sample: after dendritic cell vaccination, including at tumor progression/relapse. Study observations and caveats: Few patients contributed both blood and tumor specimens.

The clonotype comes from a human donor with glioblastoma. J is TRBJ2-1 and V is TRBV6-6; 7 bases line up with TRBD1. Material: blood, obtained after dendritic cell vaccination. The CDR3 DNA follows: TGTGCCAGCAGTTTTTGGGACAGCAATGAGCAGTTCTTC. Translation: CASSFWDSNEQFF.